This TCR beta chain was captured by sequencing in a study of blood T cell repertoires in COVID-19. For the study at large: There were acute and convalescent COVID-19 samples, and they came from the United States, Italy and Spain. T cells, B-cell-depleted T cells, or PBMCs supplied cDNA or gDNA.

How the authors handled the data: How many nucleated cells were present was estimated from reference gene primer amplification. Measured with immunoSEQ multiplex PCR; TCRdb has only the in-frame clones, and not every one. Clone size and the V and J calls come from that table; the DNA yielded D and trimming. The sample records more than 200,000 clones, roughly 82% being singletons. Many counts were recorded for this clone. The CDR3 has 15 residues. Trimming stripped 0 bases from V and 2 bases from J, with 12 bases between. Germline CDR1 SGHRS, CDR2 YFSETQ. The receptor was derived from a woman in her thirties or forties who had recovered from COVID-19. The gene calls are TRBV5-1 and TRBJ2-7, with D possibly matching TRBD1 (5 bases). Sequencing used peripheral blood. The chain's CDR3 is CASSLVQGTTYEQYF. CDR3 DNA: TGCGCCAGCAGCTTGGTGCAGGGAACCACCTACGAGCAGTACTTC.